This T cell receptor (beta chain) derives from a study of blood T cell repertoires in COVID-19. Study in general: Acute-phase and convalescent COVID-19 samples originated in the United States, Italy and Spain. T cells, B-cell-depleted T cells, or PBMCs supplied cDNA or gDNA.

CDR1 is MNHNS and CDR2 is SASEGT in the germline V gene. The CDR3 has 16 amino acids. Trimming shortened V by 0 bases and J by 7 bases, and 16 bases separated the two germline ends. Per the authors' pipeline: Reference gene primer amplification gave nucleated cell count estimates. Data came from immunoSEQ multiplex PCR; TCRdb stores just in-frame clones and leaves some out. V and J calls and clone size come straight from that table; D and trimming were deduced from the DNA. The sample lists 290,000 or so clones, about 82% occurring once. The rearrangement joins TRBV6-1 to TRBJ2-1; weak D call: TRBD1 (6 bases). The TCR was taken from a man aged 50 to 60 with active or convalescent COVID-19. Input material: peripheral blood. CDR3 loop: CASSEAGRGMRNEQFF. The CDR3 DNA reads TGTGCCAGCAGTGAAGCGGGCAGGGGAATGAGGAATGAGCAGTTCTTC.